These T cell receptor beta chains were read from a single sample in a study of blood T cell repertoires in COVID-19. Here immunoSEQ multiplex PCR was the method, and the copy in TCRdb shows in-frame clones only, minus some. The table has roughly 280,000 clones, roughly 86% seen once. Sequencing input: peripheral blood. The source is a woman in her thirties with COVID-19, enrolled during active disease. Each CDR3 is given with its conserved first and last residue. The D gene is left open where the match is weak. The listing skips clone size in some rows; elsewhere it reads once, few, many or a size class.

abundance	v_gene	d_gene	len	j_gene	CDR3aa	CDR3nt
-	TRBV5-4	TRBD2	14	TRBJ2-5	CASSLASGGETQYF	TGTGCCAGCAGCTTGGCGTCGGGGGGAGAGACCCAGTACTTC
-	TRBV4-2	-	14	TRBJ2-6	CASSHSSGANVLTF	TGTGCCAGCAGCCACTCCTCTGGGGCCAACGTCCTGACTTTC
-	TRBV7-9	-	11	TRBJ2-7	CASSPGYEQYF	TGTGCCAGCAGCCCCGGCTACGAGCAGTACTTC
-	TRBV19	-	14	TRBJ2-2	CASTFLRGTGELFF	TGTGCCAGTACCTTCTTAAGGGGGACCGGGGAGCTGTTTTTT
-	TRBV19	-	15	TRBJ2-5	CASSTPGVYQETQYF	TGTGCCAGTAGCACCCCAGGGGTCTACCAAGAGACCCAGTACTTC
-	TRBV11-2	-	14	TRBJ2-7	CASSLRLESYEQYF	TGTGCCAGCAGCTTAAGACTAGAGAGCTACGAGCAGTACTTC
-	TRBV7-3	-	13	TRBJ2-3	CASSLNSADTQYF	TGTGCCAGCAGCTTAAACTCCGCAGATACGCAGTATTTT
-	TRBV24-1	-	15	TRBJ2-2	CATSPGRPNTGELFF	TGTGCCACCTCCCCTGGGAGGCCGAACACCGGGGAGCTGTTTTTT
few	TRBV5-1	TRBD2	15	TRBJ2-7	CASSFGLAETYEQYF	TGCGCCAGCAGCTTTGGACTAGCGGAGACTTACGAGCAGTACTTC
-	TRBV30	TRBD2	17	TRBJ2-7	CAWSGGTSGESFYEQYF	TGTGCCTGGAGTGGGGGGACTAGCGGGGAATCCTTCTACGAGCAGTACTTC
-	TRBV18	-	12	TRBJ2-2	CASSLATGELFF	TGTGCCAGCTCACTCGCGACCGGGGAGCTGTTTTTT
-	TRBV9	TRBD2	16	TRBJ2-3	CASSVGASGNTDTQYF	TGTGCCAGCAGCGTAGGGGCTAGCGGGAACACAGATACGCAGTATTTT
-	TRBV15	-	15	TRBJ2-5	CATTERRLASKTQYF	TGTGCCACCACCGAAAGGAGGCTAGCTTCCAAGACCCAGTACTTC
-	TRBV7-2	TRBD1	15	TRBJ1-2	CASSLTGQGFYGYTF	TGTGCCAGCAGCTTAACGGGACAGGGGTTCTATGGCTACACCTTC
-	TRBV5-1	-	14	TRBJ2-5	CASSLMPVRETQYF	TGCGCCAGCAGCTTAATGCCGGTTCGAGAGACCCAGTACTTC
-	TRBV28	TRBD1	14	TRBJ2-7	CASSLLLGQGWWYF	TGTGCCAGCAGTTTATTATTGGGACAGGGGTGGTGGTACTTC
-	TRBV30	-	15	TRBJ2-7	CAWSRRAGSTHEQYF	TGTGCCTGGTCCCGACGGGCAGGGTCCACCCACGAGCAGTACTTC
-	TRBV5-1	-	14	TRBJ2-7	CASSLGLETYEQYF	TGCGCCAGCAGCTTGGGGTTAGAAACTTACGAGCAGTACTTC
-	TRBV29-1	-	12	TRBJ2-7	CSVEARGDEQYF	TGCAGCGTTGAAGCGCGGGGAGACGAGCAGTACTTC
-	TRBV12-3/TRBV12-4	TRBD2	13	TRBJ2-4	CASNSGRNYIQYF	TGTGCCAGCAATAGCGGGAGGAATTACATTCAGTACTTC
-	TRBV5-1	-	15	TRBJ2-7	CASSLAPGDWDEQYF	TGCGCCAGCAGCTTGGCTCCGGGGGACTGGGACGAGCAGTACTTC
-	TRBV14	TRBD2	15	TRBJ2-1	CASSGLAGAYNEQFF	TGTGCCAGCAGCGGACTAGCGGGAGCTTACAATGAGCAGTTCTTC
-	TRBV5-5	TRBD2	18	TRBJ2-3	CASIILAGEGGSADTQYF	TGTGCCAGCATCATACTAGCGGGAGAGGGCGGGTCGGCAGATACGCAGTATTTT
-	TRBV30	-	14	TRBJ2-2	CAWSEGAFSGELFF	TGTGCCTGGAGTGAAGGGGCGTTCTCCGGGGAGCTGTTTTTT
-	TRBV5-1	TRBD2	17	TRBJ2-1	CASSAGLAGGRYNEQFF	TGCGCCAGCAGCGCTGGACTAGCGGGAGGGCGCTACAATGAGCAGTTCTTC
-	TRBV15	-	15	TRBJ1-2	CATSPPGRVNYGYTF	TGTGCCACCAGCCCTCCAGGGAGGGTTAACTATGGCTACACCTTC
-	TRBV29-1	TRBD2	14	TRBJ2-7	CSVVPGLAGGEQYF	TGCAGCGTTGTACCGGGACTAGCGGGAGGCGAGCAGTACTTC
-	TRBV6-5	-	13	TRBJ1-5	CASRATGERPQHF	TGTGCCAGCAGGGCAACGGGGGAACGGCCCCAGCATTTT
-	TRBV3-1/TRBV3-2	TRBD1	16	TRBJ1-1	CASSQDVGTENTEAFF	TGTGCCAGCAGCCAAGATGTGGGGACAGAGAACACTGAAGCTTTCTTT
-	TRBV4-3	TRBD2	17	TRBJ2-5	CASSQYTGTSEQETQYF	TGCGCCAGCAGCCAATATACCGGGACTAGCGAACAAGAGACCCAGTACTTC
once	TRBV6-5	-	14	TRBJ1-1	CASSPDRSNTEAFF	TGTGCCAGCAGCCCCGACAGGTCGAACACTGAAGCTTTCTTT
-	TRBV10-3	TRBD2	16	TRBJ2-3	CAISELGGSPTDTQYF	TGTGCCATCAGTGAGTTGGGAGGGTCACCCACAGATACGCAGTATTTT
few	TRBV28	TRBD2	14	TRBJ2-7	CASSQPGLEDEQYF	TGTGCCAGCAGTCAGCCGGGACTAGAAGACGAGCAGTACTTC
-	TRBV6-5	TRBD1	16	TRBJ1-1	CASSYGGRGLGTEAFF	TGTGCCAGCAGTTACGGTGGCAGGGGGTTGGGCACTGAAGCTTTCTTT
-	TRBV7-6	-	15	TRBJ1-1	CASSLYPTMNTEAFF	TGTGCCAGCAGCTTATATCCGACAATGAACACTGAAGCTTTCTTT
few	TRBV5-1	TRBD1	15	TRBJ1-6	CASSLGQGVNSPLHF	TGCGCCAGCAGCTTGGGACAGGGAGTAAATTCACCCCTCCACTTT
-	TRBV15	-	16	TRBJ1-2	CATSRDIGRALYGYTF	TGTGCCACCAGCAGAGATATAGGCAGGGCTTTATATGGCTACACCTTC
-	TRBV10-1	-	16	TRBJ2-2	CASSPFGDIRTGELFF	TGCGCCAGCAGCCCATTTGGGGACATAAGGACCGGGGAGCTGTTTTTT
-	TRBV28	TRBD2	18	TRBJ2-5	CASRPDFGLAGGGETQYF	TGTGCCAGCAGACCAGACTTCGGACTAGCGGGAGGGGGAGAGACCCAGTACTTC
-	TRBV2	TRBD1	14	TRBJ2-7	CASGTGTGRYEQYF	TGTGCCAGCGGCACCGGGACAGGGAGGTACGAGCAGTACTTC
-	TRBV18	-	15	TRBJ2-1	CASSPRQIGGDEQFF	TGTGCCAGCTCACCACGGCAAATCGGCGGGGATGAGCAGTTCTTC
-	TRBV6-4	-	15	TRBJ2-2	CASSAGLADTGELFF	TGTGCCAGCAGTGCCGGCCTAGCAGACACCGGGGAGCTGTTTTTT
-	TRBV6-5	TRBD1	15	TRBJ2-7	CASSYLTGTGYEQYF	TGTGCCAGCAGTTACCTCACCGGGACAGGCTACGAGCAGTACTTC
-	TRBV10-3	-	13	TRBJ2-7	CAISELRADEQYF	TGTGCCATCAGTGAGTTGAGAGCGGACGAGCAGTACTTC
-	TRBV6-2/TRBV6-3	TRBD1	14	TRBJ2-7	CASSYSGGVYEQYF	TGTGCCAGCAGTTATTCAGGGGGCGTCTACGAGCAGTACTTC
few	TRBV4-2	TRBD2	16	TRBJ2-7	CASSQEGAGGPREQYF	TGTGCCAGCAGCCAAGAAGGAGCGGGAGGGCCAAGAGAGCAGTACTTC
-	TRBV9	TRBD2	15	TRBJ2-7	CASSAGTSGLYEQYF	TGTGCCAGCAGCGCCGGGACTAGCGGGTTATACGAGCAGTACTTC
-	TRBV12-2	-	16	TRBJ2-1	CASRLPRGGLGNEQFF	TGTGCAAGTCGCCTCCCTCGTGGGGGCCTGGGGAATGAGCAGTTCTTC
once	TRBV18	TRBD2	14	TRBJ2-5	CASSPRGARETQYF	TGTGCCAGCTCACCGCGGGGGGCCCGAGAGACCCAGTACTTC
-	TRBV7-8	TRBD1	15	TRBJ2-7	CASSLDRDRDHEQYF	TGTGCCAGCAGTTTGGACCGGGACAGGGATCACGAGCAGTACTTC
-	TRBV12-3/TRBV12-4	-	12	TRBJ2-7	CASRGPSDEQYF	TGTGCCAGCAGGGGCCCCTCCGACGAGCAGTACTTC
-	TRBV4-2	TRBD1	14	TRBJ2-3	CASSPGQGSDTQYF	TGTGCCAGCAGCCCGGGACAGGGATCAGATACGCAGTATTTT
-	TRBV6-5	-	14	TRBJ2-3	CASSYSRSTDTQYF	TGTGCCAGCAGTTACTCCCGGTCCACAGATACGCAGTATTTT
-	TRBV28	-	13	TRBJ1-5	CASSPESNQPQHF	TGTGCCAGCAGCCCGGAGAGCAATCAGCCCCAGCATTTT
once	TRBV9	TRBD2	15	TRBJ2-2	CASSESGRVPGELFF	TGTGCCAGCAGCGAGAGCGGGAGAGTTCCCGGGGAGCTGTTTTTT